This T cell receptor (beta chain) was captured by sequencing in a study of control samples from healthy donors and cancer patients. TCRdb's copy holds only in-frame clones and misses some; the assay was immunoSEQ multiplex PCR. The sample has around 90,000 clones, roughly 86% seen once. The CDR3 length is 13 residues. The germline V gene encodes CDR1 GTSNPN and CDR2 SVGIG (reference sequence). With V trimmed by 8 bases and J by 5 bases, 8 bases remained unmatched. This receptor was obtained from a man aged 25-45 years in good health. The chain is built from TRBV30 and TRBJ2-3; 9 bases align to TRBD2. Sequencing was performed on blood. The CDR3 DNA reads as TGTGCCGGCCAGCGGGGGGCAGGAGATACGCAGTATTTT. Translated, it gives CAGQRGAGDTQYF.